Listed here are 10 T cell receptor beta chains from one sample, sequenced in a study of cytomegalovirus exposure and HLA in healthy donors. PCR employed 60 Vbeta and 13 Jbeta primers. The method was immunoSEQ multiplex PCR; TCRdb's version includes in-frame clones alone and lacks a portion of them. The sample lists about 130,000 clones; roughly three quarters were seen once. Sample: PBMCs. The receptor set was obtained from a man aged 35-49 years in good health and CMV-seronegative.

The chain uses TRBV7-9 and TRBJ2-1, with TRBD2 matching 12 bases. After removal of 6 bases from V and 3 bases from J, the junction contained 12 bases not matched to a gene. Germline CDR1 is SEHNR and CDR2 is FQNEAQ (reference sequence). This CDR3 has 18 residues. DNA for the CDR3: TGTGCCAGCAGAGCGGGACTAGCGGGCCTCGAGCGCTACAATGAGCAGTTCTTC. The encoded protein is CASRAGLAGLERYNEQFF.

In this sample, this clone turned up a few times. The chain employs TRBV11-1 and TRBJ2-5, with a tentative D call TRBD1 (5 bases). CDR1 and CDR2 (germline): SGHAT, FQDESV (reference sequence). Trimming stripped 3 bases from V and 5 bases from J, with 13 bases between. The CDR3 sequence is 14 residues long. The CDR3 nucleotides read TGTGCCAGCAGCTTCCAGGGCTTCGGGGAGACCCAGTACTTC. It specifies CASSFQGFGETQYF.

This clone was seen a single time. The chain recombines TRBV7-9 with TRBJ1-1; a weak D match, TRBD1 (6 bases). Per the germline V gene, CDR1 is SEHNR and CDR2 is FQNEAQ (reference sequence). V shed 5 bases and J shed 8 bases, with 15 bases lying between them. The CDR3 length is 13 residues. In nucleotides, the CDR3 is TGTGCCAGCAGCGGTGGACAGATACACGAAGCTTTCTTT. Residues: CASSGGQIHEAFF.

The V and J genes are TRBV7-3 and TRBJ2-7; tentatively, D is TRBD1 (6 bases). Trimming stripped 5 bases from V and 0 bases from J, with 11 bases between. The CDR3 has 14 residues. Per germline, CDR1 SGHTA and CDR2 FQGTGA. CDR3 bases: TGTGCCAGCAGCCCCGACAGGAGCTCCTACGAGCAGTACTTC. Protein product: CASSPDRSSYEQYF.

This rearrangement joins TRBV5-1 to TRBJ2-1; 9 nucleotides agree with TRBD2. The CDR3 totals 18 residues. V was pared by 0 bases and J by 8 bases, with 15 bases of the junction left unmatched. Germline V gives CDR1 SGHRS, CDR2 YFSETQ. CDR3 DNA: TGCGCCAGCAGCTTGGGAGTTAGCGGGGGCGGCTGGGCCGATGAGCAGTTCTTC. It encodes CASSLGVSGGGWADEQFF.

This chain connects TRBV4-1 to TRBJ2-7, with 9 bases lining up with TRBD1. Per germline, CDR1 MGHRA and CDR2 YSYEKL. This CDR3 comprises 15 residues. J was trimmed by 3 bases and V by 1 base; bases with no gene match: 4. The CDR3, as DNA: TGCGCCAGCAGCCAAGTCCGGGACAGGGTCTACGAGCAGTACTTC. Encoded protein: CASSQVRDRVYEQYF.

With respect to this clone: Other nucleotide sequences in the sample specify the same CDR3. V gene TRBV6-5 combines with J gene TRBJ2-7; tentatively, D is TRBD2 (6 bases). The V gene lost 0 bases and the J gene lost 3 bases, with 12 bases spanning the gap. This CDR3 spans 15 amino acids. Germline lookup yields CDR1 MNHEY and CDR2 SVGAGI. CDR3 sequence (DNA): TGTGCCAGCAGTTACTCGATTGCGACTAGCTACGAGCAGTACTTC. Encoded protein: CASSYSIATSYEQYF.

This clone was seen a few times. The chain employs TRBV7-9 and TRBJ2-1; 7 nucleotides agree with TRBD1. CDR3 length: 15 amino acids. CDR1 and CDR2 from the germline V gene are SEHNR and FQNEAQ (reference sequence). With 3 bases clipped from V and 5 bases from J, the junction kept 7 bases outside the gene matches. The CDR3 spells CASSFRDRRDNEQFF. In DNA form, the CDR3 reads TGTGCCAGCAGCTTTCGGGACAGAAGGGACAATGAGCAGTTCTTC.

The chain employs TRBV27 and TRBJ2-7; 9 bases map to TRBD2. Germline V gives CDR1 MNHEY, CDR2 SMNVEV (reference sequence). The J segment lost 2 bases and the V segment lost 3 bases, leaving 5 bases of the junction unmatched. CDR3 length equals 15 residues. CDR3 sequence: CASSLVSGGPYEQYF. The CDR3 DNA follows: TGTGCCAGCAGTTTGGTTAGCGGGGGCCCCTACGAGCAGTACTTC.

The chain recombines TRBV7-2 with TRBJ2-7; 12 bases fit TRBD1. Per the germline V gene, CDR1 is SGHTA and CDR2 is FQGNSA. V lost 8 bases and J lost 5; bases outside the gene matches: 7. This CDR3 contains 14 residues. CDR3 nucleotide sequence: TGTGCCAGCGGTCCGGGACAGGGGGCCCACGAGCAGTACTTC. It is translated as CASGPGQGAHEQYF.